A selection of T cell receptor beta chains follows, all from one sample in a study of blood T cell repertoires in COVID-19. The data were produced by immunoSEQ multiplex PCR, yet TCRdb's version contains in-frame clones alone and is incomplete. The table includes tens of thousands of clones, just over 85% detected once. Sequenced input: peripheral blood. The receptors originated from a man aged 40-49 years with acute or convalescent COVID-19. Each CDR3 is given without its conserved first and last residue.

TRBJ1-2 | TRBV6-5 | 11 | ASSRTGAGGYT
TRBJ2-7 | TRBV6-5 | 11 | ASSLSRGYEQY
TRBJ2-7 | TRBV5-1 | 13 | ASSLETGAYYEQY
TRBJ1-2 | TRBV9 | 13 | ASNKAGEYYYGYT
TRBJ2-3 | TRBV15 | 12 | ATSRDAEADTQY
TRBJ2-1 | TRBV5-1 | 12 | ASSLGTGGHEQF
TRBJ1-1 | TRBV19 | 13 | ASSIKGSMNTEAF
TRBJ2-7 | TRBV5-1 | 12 | ASSLAPGGYEQY
TRBJ2-3 | TRBV24-1 | 13 | ATSGASGGADTQY
TRBJ2-5 | TRBV11-2 | 14 | ASSLGGQTGQETQY